This T cell receptor (beta chain) stems from a study of blood T cell repertoires in COVID-19. Original processing notes: Reference gene primers were amplified, and this amplification served to estimate nucleated cell counts. TCRdb keeps only in-frame clones here, not all; method: immunoSEQ multiplex PCR. V, J and clone size reflect that table, while D and trimming were determined from the DNA. Of about 190,000 clones detected, about 86% appear once; the ten largest clones hold approximately 12%. While infection was still active, Seattle patients were enrolled and then followed longitudinally. Input material: peripheral blood. This receptor was identified in a woman between 65 and 79 years old with COVID-19, enrolled during active disease.

The CDR3 protein is CASSFDRGGYEQYF. CDR3 in DNA: TGTGCCAGCAGCTTTGACAGGGGGGGCTACGAGCAGTACTTC. The chain carries TRBV11-2 and TRBJ2-7, with 9 nucleotides matching TRBD1. Germline trimming cut 3 bases from V and 3 bases from J; bases unmatched to any gene: 3. The V gene's germline CDR1 is SGHAT and CDR2 FQNNGV. CDR3 size: 14 residues. Full variable domain (remainder filled in from reference TRBV11-2 and TRBJ2-7): EAGVAQSPRYKIIEKRQSVAFWCNPISGHATLYWYQQILGQGPKLLIQFQNNGVVDDSQLPKDRFSAERLKGVDSTLKIQPAKLEDSAVYLCASSFDRGGYEQYFGPGTRLTVT.